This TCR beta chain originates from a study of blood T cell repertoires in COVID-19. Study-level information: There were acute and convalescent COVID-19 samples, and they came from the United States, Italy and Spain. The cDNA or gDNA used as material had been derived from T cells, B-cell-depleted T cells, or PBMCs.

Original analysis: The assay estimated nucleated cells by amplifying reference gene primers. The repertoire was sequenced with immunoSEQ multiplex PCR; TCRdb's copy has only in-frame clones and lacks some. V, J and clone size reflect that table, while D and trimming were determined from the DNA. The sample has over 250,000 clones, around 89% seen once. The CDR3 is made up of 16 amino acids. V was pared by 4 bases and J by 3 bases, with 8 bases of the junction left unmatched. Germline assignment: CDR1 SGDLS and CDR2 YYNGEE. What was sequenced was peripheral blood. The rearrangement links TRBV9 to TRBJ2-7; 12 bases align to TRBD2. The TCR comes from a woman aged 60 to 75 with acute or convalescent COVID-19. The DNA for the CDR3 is TGTGCCAGCAGCCCGAAGACTAGCGGGGGAGACTACGAGCAGTACTTC. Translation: CASSPKTSGGDYEQYF.